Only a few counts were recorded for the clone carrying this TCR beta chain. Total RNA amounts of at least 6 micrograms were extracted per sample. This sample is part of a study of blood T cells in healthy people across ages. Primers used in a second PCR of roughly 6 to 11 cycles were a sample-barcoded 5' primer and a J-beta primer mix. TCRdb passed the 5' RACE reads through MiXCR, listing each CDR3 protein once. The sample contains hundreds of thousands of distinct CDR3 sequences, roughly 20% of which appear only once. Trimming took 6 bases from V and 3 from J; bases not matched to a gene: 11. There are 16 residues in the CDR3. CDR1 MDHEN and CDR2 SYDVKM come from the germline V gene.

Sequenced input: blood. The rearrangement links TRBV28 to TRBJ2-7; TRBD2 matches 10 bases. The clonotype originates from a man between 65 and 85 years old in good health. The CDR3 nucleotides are TGTGCCAGCAGCCCTTCTACTAGCGGGACATACTACGAGCAGTACTTC. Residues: CASSPSTSGTYYEQYF.